This passage covers 7 T cell receptor beta chains from one sample sequenced in a study of blood T cell repertoires in COVID-19. Profiling relied on immunoSEQ multiplex PCR, and the TCRdb table lists in-frame clones only, not all of them. The table lists approximately 220,000 clones, around 86% of them singletons. Source material: PBMCs or T cells enriched from blood (not recorded which). All receptors come from a woman aged 40-49 years with acute COVID-19.

The chain carries TRBV10-2 and TRBJ1-1; 7 bases are shared with TRBD1. V trimming: 10 bases; J trimming: 3 bases; junction bases outside the gene matches: 11. The CDR3 covers 14 residues. Germline values: CDR1 WSHSY, CDR2 SAAADI. In DNA form, the CDR3 reads TGCGCCACCTCGCAAGGACAGGAATACACTGAAGCTTTCTTT. It codes for CATSQGQEYTEAFF.

The genes are TRBV19 and TRBJ2-2; 9 bases align to TRBD2. CDR3 size: 16 residues. Trimming at V came to 1 base and at J to 4 bases, leaving 4 bases not matched to a gene. In germline, CDR1 is LNHDA, CDR2 SQIVND (reference sequence). CDR3: CASSIGLGLATGELFF. CDR3 DNA: TGTGCCAGTAGTATAGGTTTGGGACTAGCCACCGGGGAGCTGTTTTTT.

This chain uses TRBV2 with TRBJ2-2; weak D call: TRBD1 (5 bases). Germline lookup yields CDR1 SNHLY and CDR2 FYNNEI. Trimming shortened V by 5 bases and J by 4 bases, and 14 bases separated the two germline ends. The CDR3 is made up of 15 amino acids. The CDR3 DNA reads as TGTGCCAGCAGTTCCCGCAGGGTTTCCACCGGGGAGCTGTTTTTT. Translation: CASSSRRVSTGELFF. Drawing the rest from reference TRBV2 and TRBJ2-2, the complete variable domain is EPEVTQTPSHQVTQMGQEVILRCVPISNHLYFYWYRQILGQKVEFLVSFYNNEISEKSEIFDDQFSVERPDGSNFTLKIRSTKLEDSAMYFCASSSRRVSTGELFFGEGSRLTVL.

V gene TRBV6-5 combines with J gene TRBJ2-1; 8 bases line up with TRBD2. This CDR3 comprises 15 residues. V dropped 5 bases and J dropped 4; count of bases not matched to a gene: 7. CDR1 and CDR2 (germline): MNHEY, SVGAGI. The CDR3 DNA sequence: TGTGCCAGCAGTCGTAGCGGGGAGGCTTACAATGAGCAGTTCTTC. The encoded protein is CASSRSGEAYNEQFF.

The chain uses TRBV3-1 (or the pseudogene TRBV3-2) and TRBJ2-1, with 10 bases aligning to TRBD2. CDR1 is LGHDT and CDR2 is YNNKEL in the germline V gene (reference sequence). Germline trimming cut 5 bases from V and 2 bases from J; bases unmatched to any gene: 3. The CDR3 is 15 amino acids. The chain's CDR3 is CASSFGLAAYNEQFF. In DNA, the CDR3 is TGTGCCAGCAGCTTCGGACTAGCGGCCTACAATGAGCAGTTCTTC.

V is TRBV18 and J is TRBJ1-5; D uncertain. This CDR3 is built from 14 residues. The V end was cut by 6 bases, the J end by 7 bases, with 16 bases between. Germline V gene sequence: CDR1 KGHSH, CDR2 LQKENI. Here the CDR3 DNA reads TGTGCCAGCTCCCCGACACCCGGGAGACAGCCCCAGCATTTT. This sequence encodes CASSPTPGRQPQHF.

The J gene is TRBJ1-2, the V gene TRBV5-1; 7 positions match TRBD1. Trimming took 0 bases from V and 6 from J; bases not matched to a gene: 5. In germline, CDR1 is SGHRS, CDR2 YFSETQ. The CDR3 length is 14 residues. The CDR3 is CASSLAAGQDGYTF. DNA of the CDR3: TGCGCCAGCAGCTTGGCCGCAGGACAGGATGGCTACACCTTC.